The entry below describes one T cell receptor (beta chain). Its ends do not fully match the called genes, so a read error is possible. The data originate from a study of blood T cell repertoires in COVID-19. The wider study: The analysed material was cDNA or gDNA that came from T cells, B-cell-depleted T cells, or PBMCs.

Generated by immunoSEQ multiplex PCR, the TCRdb table keeps only in-frame clones and is missing some. The sample gives about 210,000 clones, about 91% of which show up once; 9% to 12% is in the top ten. Cohort allocation depended upon clinical history that participants reported. The germline gives CDR1 KGHSH, CDR2 LQKENI. CDR3 length equals 15 residues. The sample taken for sequencing was PBMCs or T cells enriched from blood (not recorded which). The chain uses TRBV18 and TRBJ1-1, with 9 nucleotides matching TRBD1. This sequence originates from a man younger than 35 with acute COVID-19. CDR3 amino acids: CASSPETGGRTVAFF. The DNA for the CDR3 is TGTGCCAGCTCACCCGAGACAGGGGGACGAACTGTAGCTTTCTTT. The full variable domain, rest sourced from reference TRBV18 and TRBJ1-1, is NAGVMQNPRHLVRRRGQEARLRCSPMKGHSHVYWYRQLPEEGLKFMVYLQKENIIDESGMPKERFSAEFPKEGPSILRIQQVVRGDSAAYFCASSPETGGRTVAFFGQGTRLTVV.